These 11 T cell receptor beta chains came from one sample sequenced in a study of identical twins. TCRdb reanalysed the 5' RACE reads using MiXCR and keeps one entry per CDR3 protein. This sample carries hundreds of thousands of distinct CDR3 sequences, roughly 8% of them seen once, and the ten largest clones take roughly 0.97%. This same sample was also part of a study on yellow fever vaccine responses in identical twins.

The sequenced material came from PBMCs. Receptor source: a young woman in good health.

This clonotype was seen at least ten times. CDR3 sequence (DNA): TGCGCCAGCGGGCGGGGACTAGCGGGAGGTAATGAGCAGTTCTTC. It codes for CASGRGLAGGNEQFF. The V and J genes are TRBV4-1 and TRBJ2-1; 15 bases agree with TRBD2. This CDR3 comprises 15 residues. Germline V gene lookup returns CDR1 MGHRA and CDR2 YSYEKL. V was clipped by 8 bases and J by 7 bases; unmatched bases: 6.

This clonotype has only a few counts. J is TRBJ1-2 and V is TRBV20-1; no definite D call. Trimming stripped 3 bases from V and 8 bases from J, with 13 bases between. The CDR3 runs 12 residues. Germline-derived CDR1 and CDR2 are DFQATT and SNEGSKA (reference sequence). The CDR3 loop is CSARGPTWGYTF. The CDR3 DNA reads as TGCAGTGCTAGGGGTCCTACATGGGGCTACACCTTC.

The V and J genes are TRBV9 and TRBJ2-5; a possible D gene is TRBD2 (5 bases). The V gene lost 4 bases and the J gene lost 5 bases, with 15 bases spanning the gap. The length of the CDR3 is 14 residues. Germline V gives CDR1 SGDLS, CDR2 YYNGEE. CDR3 sequence: CASSPRARSETQYF. In nucleotides, the CDR3 is TGTGCCAGCAGCCCGAGGGCGCGGTCGGAGACCCAGTACTTC.

Note on this clonotype: A much larger clone differs from this one at a single base, so this may be a read error. The CDR3: CASSHRTGSYEQYF. The CDR3 DNA sequence: TGCGCCAGCAGCCACAGGACAGGGTCCTACGAGCAGTACTTC. The V call is TRBV4-3, the J call TRBJ2-7, with 8 bases matching TRBD1. Germline CDR1 is LGHNA and CDR2 is YSLEER. V gave up 3 bases and J gave up 1 base; unmatched junction bases: 2. The CDR3 loop spans 14 amino acids.

This clonotype came up many times. V gene TRBV29-1 combines with J gene TRBJ2-4, with D possibly TRBD2 on 6 matching bases. Germline V gene sequence: CDR1 SQVTM, CDR2 ANQGSEA. The CDR3 contains 14 residues. The V end was cut by 6 bases, the J end by 0 bases, with 12 bases between. The CDR3 DNA reads as TGCAGCGTCCTTAGCGGACTAGCCAAAAACATTCAGTACTTC. This translates into CSVLSGLAKNIQYF. Full variable domain (outside the CDR3, taken from reference TRBV29-1 and TRBJ2-4): SAVISQKPSRDICQRGTSLTIQCQVDSQVTMMFWYRQQPGQSLTLIATANQGSEATYESGFVIDKFPISRPNLTFSTLTVSNMSPEDSSIYLCSVLSGLAKNIQYFGAGTRLSVL.

The chain uses TRBV30 and TRBJ2-1; D is perhaps TRBD2 (5 bases). Trimming cost V 2 bases and J 8 bases, with 13 bases left between them. Germline assignment: CDR1 GTSNPN and CDR2 SVGIG (reference sequence). The CDR3 has 13 amino acids. CDR3 nucleotide sequence: TGTGCCTGGAGTTTGGCGGGTGGGTATGAGCAGTTCTTC. Translated: CAWSLAGGYEQFF.

This clonotype was counted ten times or more. V gene TRBV29-1 combines with J gene TRBJ2-3; 7 bases are shared with TRBD1. Germline values: CDR1 SQVTM, CDR2 ANQGSEA. The CDR3 runs 13 residues. V dropped 7 bases and J dropped 7; count of bases not matched to a gene: 11. Here the CDR3 reads CSAERQGTHTQYF. CDR3 nucleotide sequence: TGCAGCGCCGAAAGACAGGGTACACATACGCAGTATTTT.

This clonotype was counted at least ten times. The CDR3: CSVEAPSWDRKTSTDTQYF. The DNA for the CDR3 is TGCAGCGTTGAAGCCCCCAGTTGGGACAGGAAGACTAGCACAGATACGCAGTATTTT. The gene calls are TRBV29-1 and TRBJ2-3; 8 bases are a match to TRBD1. Germline trimming cut 1 base from V and 0 bases from J; bases unmatched to any gene: 15. The CDR3 totals 19 residues. CDR1 is SQVTM, CDR2 ANQGSEA, per germline.

V usage is TRBV28 and J usage is TRBJ2-3, with D perhaps TRBD2 (6 bases). The V end lost 7 bases, the J end lost 2 bases, and 28 bases lay between the germline ends. The CDR3 is made up of 19 amino acids. Germline-derived CDR1 and CDR2 are MDHEN and SYDVKM. The CDR3 nucleotides are TGTGCCAGCACCAACCTCGCGGGAACCCAGTCTGTAATCACAGATACGCAGTATTTT. This translates into CASTNLAGTQSVITDTQYF.

The J gene is TRBJ2-7, the V gene TRBV20-1; TRBD2 agrees at 8 bases. This CDR3 is 13 amino acids long. Germline loops: CDR1 DFQATT, CDR2 SNEGSKA (reference sequence). J was trimmed by 3 bases and V by 3 bases; bases with no gene match: 4. The CDR3 sequence: CSARTSEYYEQYF. As DNA, the CDR3 is TGCAGTGCTAGGACTAGCGAATACTACGAGCAGTACTTC.

This clonotype occurred a few times. The chain employs TRBV4-3 and TRBJ2-7, with D possibly being TRBD1 or TRBD2 (6 bases each). Germline V gene sequence: CDR1 LGHNA, CDR2 YSLEER. V lost 0 bases and J 1 base, leaving 10 bases between the germline ends. The CDR3 has 15 residues. CDR3 sequence reads: CASSQDSGASYEQYF. Written as DNA, the CDR3 is TGCGCCAGCAGCCAAGATTCGGGGGCGTCCTACGAGCAGTACTTC.